The 3 T cell receptor beta chains below were found in one sample sequenced in a study of T cells in Graves' hyperthyroidism and ophthalmopathy. RNA transcripts provided the source from which TCR beta CDR3 regions were amplified. During a first-round RT-PCR of the TCR CDR3, the HTBI primer set was used. Via MiXCR, TCRdb re-called the multiplex PCR reads, giving one row per CDR3 protein. Here the sample spans around 290,000 distinct CDR3 sequences, approximately 17% being singletons. The sequenced material came from blood. The receptor source for this set is a woman aged 60-70 years with Graves' ophthalmopathy.

The chain carries TRBV9 and TRBJ2-5; no clear D gene. Trimming took 4 bases from V and 1 from J, leaving 23 bases between them. Germline CDR1 and CDR2: SGDLS and YYNGEE. CDR3 size: 18 residues. For the CDR3, the DNA is TGTGCCAGCAGCTCTGATCGAGGTGGTGTCAAACCCCAAGAGACCCAGTACTTC. It is translated as CASSSDRGGVKPQETQYF. The whole variable domain, remainder taken from reference TRBV9 and TRBJ2-5, is DSGVTQTPKHLITATGQRVTLRCSPRSGDLSVYWYQQSLDQGLQFLIQYYNGEERAKGNILERFSAQQFPDLHSELNLSSLELGDSALYFCASSSDRGGVKPQETQYFGPGTRLLVL.

This chain joins TRBV9 and TRBJ2-1; the D gene is possibly TRBD2 (6 bases). Germline values: CDR1 SGDLS, CDR2 YYNGEE. V gave up 0 bases and J gave up 8 bases, with 12 bases separating them. The CDR3 is 14 amino acids. DNA for the CDR3: TGTGCCAGCAGCGTAGGGGTTCCTAGCGATGAGCAGTTCTTC. This codes for CASSVGVPSDEQFF. Full variable domain (remainder filled in from reference TRBV9 and TRBJ2-1): DSGVTQTPKHLITATGQRVTLRCSPRSGDLSVYWYQQSLDQGLQFLIQYYNGEERAKGNILERFSAQQFPDLHSELNLSSLELGDSALYFCASSVGVPSDEQFFGPGTRLTVL.

The table lists this clonotype with many counts. V is TRBV4-1 and J is TRBJ2-5; 7 nucleotides match TRBD2. Germline-derived CDR1 and CDR2 are MGHRA and YSYEKL. This CDR3 has 13 residues. V was clipped by 2 bases and J by 5 bases; unmatched bases: 2. CDR3 amino acids: CASSQSGIETQYF. The CDR3 DNA reads as TGCGCCAGCAGCCAAAGCGGGATCGAGACCCAGTACTTC.